The source of this T cell receptor beta chain is a study of blood T cell repertoires in COVID-19. In the study overall: The United States, Italy and Spain were the sources of the acute and convalescent COVID-19 samples. PBMCs, B-cell-depleted T cells, or T cells provided the cDNA or gDNA that made up the material.

As handled by the study authors: For nucleated cells, counts were estimated from reference gene primer amplification. The protocol was immunoSEQ multiplex PCR, while the TCRdb copy is restricted to in-frame clones and leaves out a portion. That table furnishes V, J and clone size, whereas the DNA furnished D and trimming. This sample has tens of thousands of clones, with roughly 90% found just once. This clonotype originated in a man aged 50-60 years with active COVID-19. Sequenced input: peripheral blood.

CDR3 amino acids: CASSVKGGENEQFF. The CDR3 bases are TGTGCCAGCAGTGTTAAAGGGGGCGAGAATGAGCAGTTCTTC. This chain links TRBV6-4 with TRBJ2-1; 7 bases match TRBD1. CDR3 length equals 14 residues. Germline CDR1 MRHNA, CDR2 SNTAGT. The junction had 7 bases not matched to a gene; V was cut back by 4 bases and J by 7 bases.